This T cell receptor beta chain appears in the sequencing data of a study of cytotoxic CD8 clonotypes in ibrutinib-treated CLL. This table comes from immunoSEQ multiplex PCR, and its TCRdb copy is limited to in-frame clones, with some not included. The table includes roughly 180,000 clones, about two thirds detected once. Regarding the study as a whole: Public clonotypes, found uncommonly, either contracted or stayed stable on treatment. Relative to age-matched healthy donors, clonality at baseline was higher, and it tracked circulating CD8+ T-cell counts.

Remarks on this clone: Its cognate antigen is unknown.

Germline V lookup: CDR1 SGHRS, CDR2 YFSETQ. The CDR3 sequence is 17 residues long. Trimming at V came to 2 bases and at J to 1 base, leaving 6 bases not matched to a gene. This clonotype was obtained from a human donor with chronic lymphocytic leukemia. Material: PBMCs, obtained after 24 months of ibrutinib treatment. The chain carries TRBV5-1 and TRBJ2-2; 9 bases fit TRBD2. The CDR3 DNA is TGCGCCAGCAGCTTTGGCGGGAGGGCCATGAACACCGGGGAGCTGTTTTTT. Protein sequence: CASSFGGRAMNTGELFF. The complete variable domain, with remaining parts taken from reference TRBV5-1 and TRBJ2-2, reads KAGVTQTPRYLIKTRGQQVTLSCSPISGHRSVSWYQQTPGQGLQFLFEYFSETQRNKGNFPGRFSGRQFSNSRSEMNVSTLELGDSALYLCASSFGGRAMNTGELFFGEGSRLTVL.